Each of the 7 T cell receptor beta chains below was sequenced from the same sample in a study of blood T cell repertoires in COVID-19. This table comes from immunoSEQ multiplex PCR, and its TCRdb copy is limited to in-frame clones, with some not included. The sample holds 35,000 to 55,000 clones, 75% to 90% seen once. Sequencing was performed on peripheral blood. All receptors derive from a human donor in a cohort sampled during active COVID-19.

This chain links TRBV11-2 with TRBJ2-2; 7 bases are shared with TRBD1. The junction had 6 bases not matched to a gene; V was cut back by 5 bases and J by 3 bases. The CDR3 loop spans 15 amino acids. The germline V gene has CDR1 SGHAT and CDR2 FQNNGV. The CDR3 coding sequence is TGTGCCAGCAGCCCGCTCGACAGGGACACCGGGGAGCTGTTTTTT. Its protein product is CASSPLDRDTGELFF.

This chain joins TRBV5-4 and TRBJ2-1; the D gene is possibly TRBD1 (7 bases). CDR1 and CDR2 from the germline V gene are SGHNT and YYREEE (reference sequence). The CDR3 length is 18 residues. Trimming took off 2 bases at V and 5 bases at J, with 23 bases between the two ends. CDR3 loop: CASSLRVSRQGGNNEQFF. The CDR3, as DNA: TGTGCCAGCAGCTTAAGAGTCTCCCGGCAGGGGGGTAACAATGAGCAGTTCTTC.

This chain connects TRBV11-2 to TRBJ2-1, with a weak D call TRBD2 (6 bases). The CDR3 is 15 residues long. CDR1 is SGHAT and CDR2 is FQNNGV in the germline V gene. Trimming removed 3 bases from V and 1 base from J, with 10 bases in between. The CDR3 nucleotides are TGTGCCAGCAGCTTCAGGCGGGATTCCTACAATGAGCAGTTCTTC. Its protein product is CASSFRRDSYNEQFF. The complete variable domain, with remaining parts taken from reference TRBV11-2 and TRBJ2-1, reads EAGVAQSPRYKIIEKRQSVAFWCNPISGHATLYWYQQILGQGPKLLIQFQNNGVVDDSQLPKDRFSAERLKGVDSTLKIQPAKLEDSAVYLCASSFRRDSYNEQFFGPGTRLTVL.

The gene calls are TRBV11-1 and TRBJ2-7; possible D gene TRBD1, 6 bases. The germline V gene encodes CDR1 SGHAT and CDR2 FQDESV (reference sequence). The CDR3 is 15 amino acids. Trimming removed 7 bases from V and 1 base from J, with 17 bases in between. The CDR3 reads CASMRSGQPSYEQYF. For the CDR3, the DNA is TGTGCCAGCATGAGATCTGGACAGCCATCCTACGAGCAGTACTTC.

This chain joins TRBV30 and TRBJ1-4, with a weak D call TRBD1 (5 bases). Trimming cost V 3 bases and J 1 base, with 9 bases left between them. Germline V gene data show CDR1 as GTSNPN and CDR2 as SVGIG (reference sequence). The CDR3 length is 14 residues. The DNA for the CDR3 is TGTGCCTGGAGGTTGGGGGGAACTAATGAAAAACTGTTTTTT. This gives the protein CAWRLGGTNEKLFF. Together with reference TRBV30 and TRBJ1-4, the CDR3 gives the full variable domain: SQTIHQWPATLVQPVGSPLSLECTVEGTSNPNLYWYRQAAGRGLQLLFYSVGIGQISSEVPQNLSASRPQDRQFILSSKKLLLSDSGFYLCAWRLGGTNEKLFFGSGTQLSVL.

The J gene is TRBJ1-2, the V gene TRBV27; D is ambiguous. Trimming stripped 2 bases from V and 6 bases from J, with 13 bases between. This CDR3 comprises 14 residues. Germline CDR1 MNHEY, CDR2 SMNVEV (reference sequence). The CDR3 nucleotides are TGTGCCAGCAGTTTACGCGGGGATTTTAATGGCTACACCTTC. Protein sequence: CASSLRGDFNGYTF.

This clone appeared a few times. V and J are TRBV30 and TRBJ2-7, with 7 bases matching TRBD1. The CDR3 is 14 amino acids. The V and J ends lost 6 bases and 2 bases, in that order; junction bases with no gene match: 10. CDR1 and CDR2 (germline): GTSNPN, SVGIG (reference sequence). The CDR3: CACPKTGTTYEQYF. For the CDR3, the DNA is TGTGCCTGCCCGAAGACAGGGACAACCTACGAGCAGTACTTC.